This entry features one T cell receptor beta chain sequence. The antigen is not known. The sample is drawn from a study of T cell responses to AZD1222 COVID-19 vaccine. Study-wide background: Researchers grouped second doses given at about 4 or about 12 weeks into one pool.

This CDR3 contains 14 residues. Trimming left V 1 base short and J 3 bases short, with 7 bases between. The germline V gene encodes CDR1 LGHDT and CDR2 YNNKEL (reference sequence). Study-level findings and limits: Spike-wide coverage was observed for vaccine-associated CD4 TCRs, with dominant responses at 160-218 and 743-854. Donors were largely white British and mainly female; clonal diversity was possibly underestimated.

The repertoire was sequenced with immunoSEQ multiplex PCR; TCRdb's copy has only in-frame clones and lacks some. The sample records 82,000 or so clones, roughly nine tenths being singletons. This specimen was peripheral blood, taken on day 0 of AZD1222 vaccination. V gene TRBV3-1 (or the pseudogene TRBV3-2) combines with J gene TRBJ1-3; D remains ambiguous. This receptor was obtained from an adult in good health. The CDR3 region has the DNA TGTGCCAGCAGCCAAGCGCGGGTTGGAAACACCATATATTTT. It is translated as CASSQARVGNTIYF.